These T cell receptor beta chains were read from a single sample in a study of shared T cell receptors in the human thymus. The repertoire was sequenced with immunoSEQ multiplex PCR; TCRdb's copy has only in-frame clones and lacks some. Among over 350,000 clones, about 95% were seen once, and the ten largest hold approximately 0.018%. Sequenced sample: thymocytes. These receptors all come from a human donor. Both conserved end residues are part of each CDR3. The order of the fields is CDR3 length, clone size, J gene, D gene, V gene, CDR3 protein, CDR3 DNA. D genes are given only for firm matches. Not every row has a clone size; where given, it reads once, few, many or a size class.

cdr3_length: 15; clone_size: .; j_call: TRBJ1-5; d_call: .; v_call: TRBV10-2; cdr3_aa: CASSVNRGLNQPQHF; cdr3_nt: TGCGCCAGCAGTGTAAACCGGGGCCTCAACCAGCCCCAGCATTTT
cdr3_length: 14; clone_size: .; j_call: TRBJ1-1; d_call: .; v_call: TRBV7-9; cdr3_aa: CASSLWGYNTEAFF; cdr3_nt: TGTGCCAGCAGCTTATGGGGTTACAATACTGAAGCTTTCTTT
cdr3_length: 12; clone_size: once; j_call: TRBJ2-7; d_call: TRBD2; v_call: TRBV6-5; cdr3_aa: CATLAGPYEQYF; cdr3_nt: TGTGCCACGCTAGCGGGCCCCTACGAGCAGTACTTC
cdr3_length: 15; clone_size: .; j_call: TRBJ2-2; d_call: .; v_call: TRBV7-2; cdr3_aa: CASSLDKGTTGELFF; cdr3_nt: TGTGCCAGCAGCTTAGATAAGGGGACCACCGGGGAGCTGTTTTTT
cdr3_length: 17; clone_size: .; j_call: TRBJ2-7; d_call: .; v_call: TRBV11-2; cdr3_aa: CASSGFARNLHSYEQYF; cdr3_nt: TGTGCCAGCAGCGGGTTTGCTAGGAACCTCCACTCCTACGAGCAGTACTTC
cdr3_length: 14; clone_size: .; j_call: TRBJ1-1; d_call: TRBD1; v_call: TRBV14; cdr3_aa: CASSQDRDSIEAFF; cdr3_nt: TGTGCCAGCAGCCAAGATAGGGACAGCATTGAAGCTTTCTTT
cdr3_length: 19; clone_size: .; j_call: TRBJ2-1; d_call: TRBD2; v_call: TRBV7-7; cdr3_aa: CASSSSIISGRALGDEQFF; cdr3_nt: TGTGCCAGCAGCTCGTCTATTATTAGCGGGAGGGCCCTCGGCGATGAGCAGTTCTTC
cdr3_length: 14; clone_size: .; j_call: TRBJ2-7; d_call: TRBD2; v_call: TRBV5-4; cdr3_aa: CASSEGLAVDEQYF; cdr3_nt: TGTGCCAGCAGCGAGGGACTAGCGGTGGACGAGCAGTACTTC
cdr3_length: 15; clone_size: .; j_call: TRBJ1-1; d_call: TRBD1; v_call: TRBV6-5; cdr3_aa: CASSRHRDRNTEAFF; cdr3_nt: TGTGCCAGCAGTAGGCACCGGGACAGAAACACTGAAGCTTTCTTT
cdr3_length: 18; clone_size: .; j_call: TRBJ1-1; d_call: TRBD1; v_call: TRBV27; cdr3_aa: CASSPYGERGPQNTEAFF; cdr3_nt: TGTGCCAGCAGTCCGTATGGAGAGAGGGGGCCCCAGAACACTGAAGCTTTCTTT
cdr3_length: 17; clone_size: .; j_call: TRBJ2-1; d_call: TRBD2; v_call: TRBV5-8; cdr3_aa: CASSQRRVAGPYNEQFF; cdr3_nt: TGTGCCAGCAGCCAACGGAGGGTAGCGGGCCCCTACAATGAGCAGTTCTTC
cdr3_length: 15; clone_size: .; j_call: TRBJ2-3; d_call: TRBD1; v_call: TRBV7-8; cdr3_aa: CASSLGDRYTDTQYF; cdr3_nt: TGTGCCAGCAGCTTAGGGGACAGATACACAGATACGCAGTATTTT
cdr3_length: 14; clone_size: .; j_call: TRBJ1-2; d_call: TRBD1; v_call: TRBV2; cdr3_aa: CASRPGTDNYGYTF; cdr3_nt: TGTGCCAGCAGACCCGGGACAGATAACTATGGCTACACCTTC
cdr3_length: 14; clone_size: .; j_call: TRBJ1-4; d_call: .; v_call: TRBV7-8; cdr3_aa: CASSFLRGSRELFF; cdr3_nt: TGTGCCAGCAGCTTCCTCAGGGGCAGCAGGGAACTGTTTTTT
cdr3_length: 16; clone_size: .; j_call: TRBJ2-5; d_call: .; v_call: TRBV5-4; cdr3_aa: CASSVWGSFTGETQYF; cdr3_nt: TGTGCCAGCAGCGTGTGGGGCAGCTTCACCGGGGAGACCCAGTACTTC
cdr3_length: 15; clone_size: .; j_call: TRBJ2-5; d_call: TRBD1; v_call: TRBV28; cdr3_aa: CASSSGTDPWETQYF; cdr3_nt: TGTGCCAGCAGTTCCGGGACAGATCCCTGGGAGACCCAGTACTTC
cdr3_length: 16; clone_size: .; j_call: TRBJ1-1; d_call: .; v_call: TRBV28; cdr3_aa: CASSLRPTLEDTEAFF; cdr3_nt: TGTGCCAGCAGTTTACGCCCCACCCTGGAGGACACTGAAGCTTTCTTT
cdr3_length: 14; clone_size: .; j_call: TRBJ2-6; d_call: .; v_call: TRBV2; cdr3_aa: CASRGSSGANVLTF; cdr3_nt: TGTGCCAGCAGGGGGAGCTCTGGGGCCAACGTCCTGACTTTC
cdr3_length: 16; clone_size: .; j_call: TRBJ2-1; d_call: .; v_call: TRBV5-4; cdr3_aa: CASSLGSRRTYGEQFF; cdr3_nt: TGTGCCAGCAGCTTGGGTAGTAGGCGGACTTACGGTGAGCAGTTCTTC
cdr3_length: 15; clone_size: .; j_call: TRBJ1-1; d_call: TRBD1; v_call: TRBV5-6; cdr3_aa: CASSPTMTGDTEAFF; cdr3_nt: TGTGCCAGCAGCCCTACTATGACAGGGGACACTGAAGCTTTCTTT
cdr3_length: 18; clone_size: .; j_call: TRBJ2-1; d_call: .; v_call: TRBV19; cdr3_aa: CASSISQALASTNNEQFF; cdr3_nt: TGTGCCAGTAGTATATCACAGGCCCTAGCCTCCACAAATAATGAGCAGTTCTTC
cdr3_length: 13; clone_size: .; j_call: TRBJ1-1; d_call: TRBD1; v_call: TRBV29-1; cdr3_aa: CSVAQGALTEAFF; cdr3_nt: TGCAGCGTAGCCCAGGGGGCGCTGACTGAAGCTTTCTTT
cdr3_length: 15; clone_size: .; j_call: TRBJ1-5; d_call: .; v_call: TRBV28; cdr3_aa: CASSNWSYSNQPQHF; cdr3_nt: TGTGCCAGCAGCAACTGGTCGTATAGCAATCAGCCCCAGCATTTT
cdr3_length: 14; clone_size: once; j_call: TRBJ2-3; d_call: TRBD2; v_call: TRBV29-1; cdr3_aa: CSVLLAGRGNTQYF; cdr3_nt: TGCAGCGTCTTACTAGCGGGGAGGGGAAATACGCAGTATTTT
cdr3_length: 15; clone_size: few; j_call: TRBJ2-7; d_call: TRBD2; v_call: TRBV4-3; cdr3_aa: CASSQELAGGFEQYF; cdr3_nt: TGCGCCAGCAGCCAAGAACTAGCGGGAGGTTTCGAGCAGTACTTC
cdr3_length: 15; clone_size: .; j_call: TRBJ2-4; d_call: .; v_call: TRBV5-1; cdr3_aa: CASTLSPALSNIQYF; cdr3_nt: TGCGCCAGCACCCTTAGTCCCGCCTTATCGAACATTCAGTACTTC
cdr3_length: 16; clone_size: .; j_call: TRBJ2-2; d_call: TRBD2; v_call: TRBV7-2; cdr3_aa: CASSSSLAGNTGELFF; cdr3_nt: TGTGCCAGCAGCTCGTCCCTAGCGGGTAACACCGGGGAGCTGTTTTTT
cdr3_length: 14; clone_size: .; j_call: TRBJ2-3; d_call: .; v_call: TRBV28; cdr3_aa: CATTRDRSTDTQYF; cdr3_nt: TGTGCCACGACCCGAGACAGGTCGACAGATACGCAGTATTTT
cdr3_length: 13; clone_size: .; j_call: TRBJ1-2; d_call: TRBD1; v_call: TRBV10-3; cdr3_aa: CAISESIGQDYTF; cdr3_nt: TGTGCCATCAGTGAGTCGATTGGACAGGACTACACCTTC
cdr3_length: 13; clone_size: .; j_call: TRBJ1-1; d_call: .; v_call: TRBV10-1; cdr3_aa: CASRLSRVTEAFF; cdr3_nt: TGCGCCAGCAGGCTATCTCGGGTCACTGAAGCTTTCTTT
cdr3_length: 15; clone_size: .; j_call: TRBJ2-7; d_call: TRBD1; v_call: TRBV11-1; cdr3_aa: CASSLTGQGTYEQYF; cdr3_nt: TGTGCCAGCAGCTTAACGGGACAGGGTACCTACGAGCAGTACTTC
cdr3_length: 17; clone_size: once; j_call: TRBJ1-1; d_call: .; v_call: TRBV4-2; cdr3_aa: CASSQGGGASTHTEAFF; cdr3_nt: TGTGCCAGCAGCCAAGGGGGTGGAGCCAGTACGCACACTGAAGCTTTCTTT
cdr3_length: 12; clone_size: .; j_call: TRBJ1-1; d_call: .; v_call: TRBV29-1; cdr3_aa: CSVEAGGGRAFF; cdr3_nt: TGCAGCGTTGAAGCTGGGGGGGGACGAGCTTTCTTT
cdr3_length: 18; clone_size: .; j_call: TRBJ2-5; d_call: TRBD2; v_call: TRBV5-4; cdr3_aa: CASSLEGTSAQVEETQYF; cdr3_nt: TGTGCCAGCAGCTTGGAAGGGACTAGCGCCCAGGTGGAAGAGACCCAGTACTTC
cdr3_length: 13; clone_size: .; j_call: TRBJ1-1; d_call: .; v_call: TRBV30; cdr3_aa: CAWSVKVNTEAFF; cdr3_nt: TGTGCCTGGAGTGTAAAGGTTAACACTGAAGCTTTCTTT